This is a list of T cell receptor beta chains from one sample in a study of T cell responses to AZD1222 COVID-19 vaccine. The protocol was immunoSEQ multiplex PCR, while the TCRdb copy is restricted to in-frame clones and leaves out a portion. The table records about 120,000 clones, about 90% of them present only once. This specimen was peripheral blood, taken on day 0 of AZD1222 vaccination. Receptor source: an adult in good health. Both conserved end residues are part of each CDR3. D genes are given only for firm matches. For some rows the clone size is stated as once, few or many, or as a class when expanded; others skip it.

d_call j_call clone_size v_call cdr3_aa cdr3_nt
- TRBJ1-2 - TRBV11-2 CASRSGRGADYGYTF TGTGCCAGCAGATCAGGGAGGGGGGCGGACTATGGCTACACCTTC
TRBD2 TRBJ2-3 - TRBV7-9 CASSEGTSGSPADTQYF TGTGCCAGCAGCGAAGGGACTAGCGGGAGTCCCGCAGATACGCAGTATTTT
- TRBJ1-5 - TRBV11-3 CASSVKGGRGSCNQPQHF TGTGCCAGCAGCGTGAAAGGGGGGCGGGGTTCTTGCAATCAGCCCCAGCATTTT
- TRBJ1-3 - TRBV25-1 CASSATENTIYF TGTGCCAGCTCGGCTACAGAAAACACCATATATTTT
- TRBJ1-2 - TRBV10-3 CAISELVAGGGRANYGYTF TGTGCCATCAGTGAGTTAGTTGCGGGTGGGGGACGGGCTAACTATGGCTACACCTTC
- TRBJ1-6 - TRBV6-5 CASSYADSNSPLHF TGTGCCAGCAGTTACGCAGATTCCAATTCACCCCTCCACTTT
- TRBJ2-5 - TRBV7-3 CASSLGSGQETQYF TGTGCCAGCAGCTTAGGTAGCGGCCAAGAGACCCAGTACTTC
- TRBJ1-1 - TRBV4-2 CASSQALGVWTEAFF TGTGCCAGCAGCCAAGCATTGGGGGTATGGACTGAAGCTTTCTTT
TRBD1 TRBJ2-2 few TRBV6-4 CASSESAGGTGELFF TGTGCCAGCAGTGAGTCGGCAGGGGGCACCGGGGAGCTGTTTTTT
TRBD2 TRBJ2-1 - TRBV7-2 CASGIYGRAITNADNEQFF TGTGCCAGCGGGATATACGGGAGGGCCATAACCAACGCGGACAATGAGCAGTTCTTC
- TRBJ1-4 - TRBV3-1/TRBV3-2 CASSQGPRDPYF TGTGCCAGCAGCCAAGGGCCCCGGGACCCCTATTTT
- TRBJ1-1 - TRBV6-1 CASSESPTGRTEAFF TGTGCCAGCAGTGAGAGCCCGACCGGACGGACTGAAGCTTTCTTT
- TRBJ1-5 - TRBV4-3 CASSQDLMAVNQPQHF TGCGCCAGCAGCCAAGATCTCATGGCAGTTAATCAGCCCCAGCATTTT
- TRBJ1-5 - TRBV12-5 CASGLGRNQPQHF TGTGCTAGTGGTTTGGGCCGTAATCAGCCCCAGCATTTT
TRBD2 TRBJ2-7 - TRBV5-4 CASSVELAGPVQYF TGTGCCAGCAGCGTGGAACTAGCGGGACCCGTGCAGTACTTC
TRBD1 TRBJ2-7 few TRBV6-5 CASYLGQNSYEQYF TGTGCCAGCTACCTGGGACAGAACTCCTACGAGCAGTACTTC
TRBD2 TRBJ2-7 - TRBV5-1 CASSRRTSGTYEQYF TGCGCCAGCAGCCGTAGGACTAGCGGAACCTACGAGCAGTACTTC
TRBD1 TRBJ1-4 - TRBV9 CASSVSGGREKLFF TGTGCCAGCAGCGTATCAGGGGGCCGAGAAAAACTGTTTTTT
TRBD2 TRBJ2-3 - TRBV5-1 CASSLSSTSGRWTDTQYF TGCGCCAGCAGCTTGTCGTCCACTAGCGGGAGATGGACAGATACGCAGTATTTT
TRBD2 TRBJ2-1 few TRBV10-3 CAIRQGTSGSSYNEQFF TGTGCCATCCGACAAGGGACTAGCGGAAGCTCCTACAATGAGCAGTTCTTC
- TRBJ2-7 - TRBV7-2 CASSSLRGRLPYGRYF TGTGCCAGCAGCTCTCTTCGGGGTCGGTTGCCCTACGGACGGTACTTC
- TRBJ2-1 few TRBV5-1 CASSPKNRAYNEQFF TGCGCCAGCAGCCCCAAAAACCGAGCCTACAATGAGCAGTTCTTC
- TRBJ2-2 - TRBV25-1 CASTPPGETGELFF TGTGCCAGCACCCCCCCAGGGGAGACCGGGGAGCTGTTTTTT
TRBD2 TRBJ2-7 - TRBV2 CASSVEDLAGANEQYF TGTGCCAGCAGTGTGGAAGATCTAGCGGGAGCGAACGAGCAGTACTTC
- TRBJ2-7 - TRBV11-2 CASSYPFGKDEQYF TGTGCCAGCAGCTACCCATTTGGGAAGGACGAGCAGTACTTC
- TRBJ2-7 - TRBV6-2/TRBV6-3 CASSYGVTYEQYF TGTGCCAGCAGTTATGGGGTTACCTACGAGCAGTACTTC
- TRBJ2-7 few TRBV7-9 CASSARSEQYF TGTGCCAGCAGCGCCCGGTCGGAGCAGTACTTC
TRBD2 TRBJ2-5 - TRBV9 CASSVSGGSWETQYF TGTGCCAGCAGCGTTTCGGGCGGGAGTTGGGAGACCCAGTACTTC
- TRBJ1-3 - TRBV10-1 CASRKLTGPLSGNTIYF TGCGCCAGCAGGAAATTGACTGGACCCTTGAGTGGAAACACCATATATTTT
- TRBJ1-2 - TRBV6-6 CASSTPGTYGYTF TGTGCCAGCAGTACCCCAGGGACCTATGGCTACACCTTC
- TRBJ2-2 - TRBV14 CASSQVSGGELFF TGTGCCAGCAGCCAAGTTAGCGGCGGGGAGCTGTTTTTT
- TRBJ2-1 - TRBV19 CASSTGSSYNEQFF TGTGCCAGCAGTACGGGTAGCTCCTACAATGAGCAGTTCTTC
TRBD1 TRBJ2-1 - TRBV5-1 CASSLEQGSYNEQFF TGCGCCAGCAGCTTAGAACAGGGGTCCTACAATGAGCAGTTCTTC
- TRBJ2-3 - TRBV19 CASRSRGISTDTQYF TGTGCCAGTAGATCTCGCGGGATTAGCACAGATACGCAGTATTTT
TRBD1 TRBJ1-4 - TRBV15 CATSGARGQGVEKLFF TGTGCCACCAGCGGAGCCAGGGGACAGGGCGTCGAAAAACTGTTTTTT
- TRBJ2-2 - TRBV27 CASDETGELFF TGTGCCAGCGATGAAACCGGGGAGCTGTTTTTT
- TRBJ2-7 - TRBV30 CAWSVGAFYEQYF TGTGCCTGGAGTGTCGGGGCCTTCTACGAGCAGTACTTC
TRBD2 TRBJ2-4 - TRBV3-1/TRBV3-2 CASSQVKVTSEIKNIQYF TGTGCCAGCAGCCAAGTAAAAGTGACTAGCGAAATCAAAAACATTCAGTACTTC
- TRBJ2-7 - TRBV28 CASSFSNIGGEQYF TGTGCCAGCAGCTTCTCCAATATAGGGGGCGAGCAGTACTTC
TRBD1 TRBJ1-2 - TRBV25-1 CASSVGGGIGYTF TGTGCCAGCAGTGTAGGAGGGGGCATTGGCTACACCTTC
TRBD2 TRBJ2-3 - TRBV5-1 CASSPETSGRYADTQYF TGCGCCAGCAGCCCCGAAACTAGCGGGAGATACGCCGATACGCAGTATTTT
- TRBJ1-1 - TRBV30 CAWSALNTEAFF TGTGCCTGGAGTGCTCTCAACACTGAAGCTTTCTTT
- TRBJ1-2 - TRBV27 CASSSTALNYGYTF TGTGCCAGCAGTTCGACGGCCCTTAACTATGGCTACACCTTC
- TRBJ1-1 - TRBV5-6 CASSLLGGRKSTEAFF TGTGCCAGCAGCTTGCTTGGAGGCAGAAAGTCCACTGAAGCTTTCTTT
- TRBJ2-3 - TRBV19 CASTRWDSTDTQYF TGTGCCAGTACCCGGTGGGACAGCACAGATACGCAGTATTTT
- TRBJ2-7 - TRBV5-1 CASSPLGQGLDEQYF TGCGCCAGCAGCCCACTCGGGCAGGGGCTGGACGAGCAGTACTTC